Presented here are 11 T cell receptor beta chains from one specimen sequenced in a study of cytomegalovirus exposure and HLA in healthy donors. Use of 60 Vbeta and 13 Jbeta primers characterized the PCR. Clones were sequenced by immunoSEQ multiplex PCR, and TCRdb holds only the in-frame ones, with some missing. The sample has roughly 200,000 clones, about 80% seen once. Sequenced: PBMCs. The receptors originated from a woman aged 60 to 75 in good health and CMV-seropositive.

The chain couples TRBV15 to TRBJ2-1; 7 bases align to TRBD1. In germline, CDR1 is LNHNV, CDR2 YYDKDF (reference sequence). J gave up 5 bases and V 4 bases, and 5 bases lay outside the gene matches. This CDR3 is built from 14 residues. Here the CDR3 DNA reads TGTGCCACCAGCACACAGGGGTGGGACAATGAGCAGTTCTTC. Protein sequence: CATSTQGWDNEQFF.

This chain uses TRBV5-1 with TRBJ2-7; 9 nucleotides align to TRBD2. V lost 4 bases to trimming and J lost 5 bases; unmatched junction nucleotides: 7. Germline CDR1 is SGHRS and CDR2 is YFSETQ. This CDR3 has 14 residues. CDR3 nucleotides: TGCGCCAGCAGCCGTTTAGCGGGAGTCGACGAGCAGTACTTC. This encodes CASSRLAGVDEQYF. Drawing the rest from reference TRBV5-1 and TRBJ2-7, the complete variable domain is KAGVTQTPRYLIKTRGQQVTLSCSPISGHRSVSWYQQTPGQGLQFLFEYFSETQRNKGNFPGRFSGRQFSNSRSEMNVSTLELGDSALYLCASSRLAGVDEQYFGPGTRLTVT.

This rearrangement joins TRBV6-5 to TRBJ1-5; a possible D gene is TRBD1 (5 bases). V lost 0 bases and J lost 9, with 12 bases in between. The CDR3 extends over 14 amino acids. Germline CDR1 MNHEY, CDR2 SVGAGI. The CDR3 region has the DNA TGTGCCAGCAGTTACTCTGGCAGGGTGGGGCCCCAGCATTTT. This translates into CASSYSGRVGPQHF.

V usage is TRBV5-1 and J usage is TRBJ2-1; D call uncertain. The V gene's germline CDR1 is SGHRS and CDR2 YFSETQ. This CDR3 is built from 11 residues. The ends were cut back, 6 bases at V and 5 bases at J, with 6 bases in the middle. The DNA for the CDR3 is TGCGCCAGCACTATGGACAATGAGCAGTTCTTC. Translating gives CASTMDNEQFF.

This rearrangement joins TRBV5-1 to TRBJ2-3; a possible D gene is TRBD2 (5 bases). The germline gives CDR1 SGHRS, CDR2 YFSETQ. The CDR3 length is 14 residues. V lost 7 bases, J lost 2 bases, and 14 bases lay in between. The CDR3 is CASSLERNTDTQYF. CDR3 sequence (DNA): TGCGCCAGCTCCTTAGAGCGGAACACAGATACGCAGTATTTT.

The chain employs TRBV9 and TRBJ2-3; TRBD1 matches 9 bases. The ends lost 2 bases at V and 7 bases at J; junction bases unmatched: 5. CDR1 and CDR2 from the germline V gene are SGDLS and YYNGEE. The CDR3 is 14 residues long. CDR3 DNA: TGTGCCAGCAGCGTGTGGGACAGGGTAAATACGCAGTATTTT. Translated: CASSVWDRVNTQYF. Combining the CDR3 with reference TRBV9 and TRBJ2-3 gives the whole variable domain DSGVTQTPKHLITATGQRVTLRCSPRSGDLSVYWYQQSLDQGLQFLIQYYNGEERAKGNILERFSAQQFPDLHSELNLSSLELGDSALYFCASSVWDRVNTQYFGPGTRLTVL.

This chain connects TRBV27 to TRBJ2-2; 7 bases line up with TRBD2. The J segment lost 0 bases and the V segment lost 6 bases, leaving 4 bases of the junction unmatched. The CDR3 loop spans 15 amino acids. Germline-derived CDR1 and CDR2 are MNHEY and SMNVEV (reference sequence). As DNA, the CDR3 is TGTGCCAGCAGAAGCAGCGGGACGAACACCGGGGAGCTGTTTTTT. As protein: CASRSSGTNTGELFF.

V is TRBV2 and J is TRBJ1-4; 7 bases are shared with TRBD1. The CDR3 runs 14 residues. Germline CDR1 SNHLY, CDR2 FYNNEI. J was trimmed by 8 bases and V by 8 bases; bases with no gene match: 11. The CDR3 here is CASGQTGVREKLFF. CDR3 nucleotides: TGTGCCAGCGGACAAACAGGGGTTCGAGAAAAACTGTTTTTT.

The rearrangement links TRBV28 to TRBJ1-5; D is perhaps TRBD1 (5 bases). Between the trimmed V and J ends, which lost 6 bases and 5 bases, there was a span of 17 bases. Germline V CDR1 and CDR2: MDHEN, SYDVKM. CDR3 length: 15 amino acids. The CDR3 DNA reads TGTGCCAGCAGCACGAGTAAGGGGTTGGATCAGCCCCAGCATTTT. Amino acids: CASSTSKGLDQPQHF.

This chain joins TRBV5-6 and TRBJ2-7; 11 bases align to TRBD2. CDR1 and CDR2 (germline): SGHDT, YYEEEE. J lost 1 base, V lost 0 bases, and 0 bases had no gene match. The length of the CDR3 is 15 residues. CDR3 residues: CASSLGLAGSYEQYF. The DNA for the CDR3 is TGTGCCAGCAGCTTGGGACTAGCGGGGTCCTACGAGCAGTACTTC.

This rearrangement joins TRBV18 to TRBJ1-1; 7 bases map to TRBD1. Per the germline V gene, CDR1 is KGHSH and CDR2 is LQKENI. The CDR3 covers 14 residues. V lost 10 bases, J lost 1 base, and 9 bases stayed unmatched. DNA of the CDR3: TGTGCCACGAAGGGGGCTTCTTCGAACACTGAAGCTTTCTTT. Amino acids: CATKGASSNTEAFF.